This entry lists 24 T cell receptor beta chains sequenced from one sample in a study of blood T cell repertoires in COVID-19. Method: immunoSEQ multiplex PCR; TCRdb's copy keeps in-frame clones and lacks some. Altogether 250,000 to 300,000 clones are present, 80% to 85% being singletons, with the ten largest covering about 5%. Material for sequencing was PBMCs or T cells enriched from blood (not recorded which). The receptors were sampled from a man aged 35 to 55 who had been exposed to COVID-19.

The chain is built from TRBV14 and TRBJ2-1; possibly TRBD2 for D (5 bases). Germline CDR1 SGHDN, CDR2 FVKESK. This CDR3 is built from 14 residues. Trimming took off 1 base at V and 5 bases at J, with 9 bases between the two ends. The CDR3 region is CASSQGGHHNEQFF. DNA of the CDR3: TGTGCCAGCAGCCAAGGCGGGCATCACAATGAGCAGTTCTTC.

This chain uses TRBV30 with TRBJ2-1; D is ambiguous. Trimming cost V 4 bases and J 7 bases, with 8 bases left between them. This CDR3 contains 11 residues. CDR1 is GTSNPN and CDR2 is SVGIG in the germline V gene (reference sequence). The CDR3 DNA reads TGTGCCTGGACAGGTTTGAATGAGCAGTTCTTC. This encodes CAWTGLNEQFF.

The gene calls are TRBV11-2 and TRBJ2-3, with 8 nucleotides matching TRBD1. With 1 base clipped from V and 5 bases from J, the junction kept 2 bases outside the gene matches. CDR3 length: 14 amino acids. The germline gives CDR1 SGHAT, CDR2 FQNNGV. The CDR3 region has the DNA TGTGCCAGCAGCTTAGGGACAGGGAAAGATACGCAGTATTTT. Its translation: CASSLGTGKDTQYF. The complete variable domain, with remaining parts taken from reference TRBV11-2 and TRBJ2-3, reads EAGVAQSPRYKIIEKRQSVAFWCNPISGHATLYWYQQILGQGPKLLIQFQNNGVVDDSQLPKDRFSAERLKGVDSTLKIQPAKLEDSAVYLCASSLGTGKDTQYFGPGTRLTVL.

At least ten counts were recorded for this clone. This specimen includes other DNA sequences encoding the same CDR3. The rearrangement joins TRBV5-1 to TRBJ2-1; no definite D call. Deletions cut 4 bases from V and 1 base from J, with 9 bases between. The germline V gene has CDR1 SGHRS and CDR2 YFSETQ. The CDR3 contains 14 residues. The CDR3 bases are TGCGCCAGCAGCCCCTATTCGTCCTACAATGAGCAGTTCTTC. Its protein product is CASSPYSSYNEQFF.

V gene TRBV12-2 combines with J gene TRBJ2-1; no check of the table's D call, TRBD2, against the DNA was made. TRBV12-2 is tagged as a pseudogene. CDR3 length equals 18 residues. In nucleotides, the CDR3 is TGTGCAAGTCGCTTATTCCCCCGCGGTGGCCCATCCTACAATGAGCAGTTCTTC. Translating it yields CASRLFPRGGPSYNEQFF.

V gene TRBV30 combines with J gene TRBJ1-4; D unclear. Deletions cut 2 bases from V and 8 bases from J, with 9 bases between. Germline loops: CDR1 GTSNPN, CDR2 SVGIG (reference sequence). CDR3 length: 12 amino acids. The CDR3 DNA reads TGTGCCTGGAGTCCCAACGGGGAAAAACTGTTTTTT. Translating it yields CAWSPNGEKLFF.

This chain links TRBV11-2 with TRBJ2-7, with D perhaps TRBD2 (5 bases). The CDR3 totals 14 residues. CDR1 and CDR2 from the germline V gene are SGHAT and FQNNGV. Between the trimmed V and J ends, which lost 5 bases and 2 bases, there was a span of 13 bases. The CDR3 is CASSLKRNTYEQYF. For the CDR3, the DNA is TGTGCCAGCAGCCTCAAGCGGAACACCTACGAGCAGTACTTC.

The chain carries TRBV7-9 and TRBJ1-1, with D possibly being TRBD1 (6 bases). Trimming removed 1 base from V and 4 bases from J, with 13 bases in between. This CDR3 is built from 15 residues. CDR1 is SEHNR, CDR2 FQNEAQ, per germline (reference sequence). CDR3 loop: CASSLDRVGSTEAFF. The CDR3 DNA reads TGTGCCAGCAGCTTAGACAGGGTAGGTAGCACTGAAGCTTTCTTT.

The chain couples TRBV2 to TRBJ2-7, with D tentatively TRBD1 (6 bases). V gave up 6 bases and J gave up 0 bases, with 9 bases separating them. CDR1 is SNHLY and CDR2 is FYNNEI in the germline V gene. CDR3 size: 13 residues. The DNA of the CDR3 is TGTGCCAGCAGGCCCAGGGGCTCCTACGAGCAGTACTTC. It specifies CASRPRGSYEQYF.

The chain is built from TRBV24-1 and TRBJ2-1; tentative D call: TRBD2 (6 bases). The V and J ends lost 7 bases and 4 bases respectively, with 16 bases between them. There are 15 residues in the CDR3. The V gene's germline CDR1 is KGHDR and CDR2 SFDVKD. The CDR3 is CATRYRREVYNEQFF. The CDR3 coding sequence is TGTGCCACCAGATACCGTAGGGAGGTTTACAATGAGCAGTTCTTC.

The genes are TRBV29-1 and TRBJ2-5, with D possibly matching TRBD1 (5 bases). Germline V gene sequence: CDR1 SQVTM, CDR2 ANQGSEA. The V end lost 4 bases, the J end lost 4 bases, and 19 bases lay between the germline ends. The CDR3 totals 15 residues. The CDR3 reads CSVAPSSGNGETQYF. CDR3 sequence (DNA): TGCAGCGTTGCCCCCAGTTCAGGGAACGGAGAGACCCAGTACTTC.

The chain has TRBV30 and TRBJ2-7, with 12 bases fitting TRBD1. Germline loops: CDR1 GTSNPN, CDR2 SVGIG (reference sequence). There are 14 residues in the CDR3. With 4 bases clipped from V and 3 bases from J, the junction kept 4 bases outside the gene matches. CDR3 sequence (DNA): TGTGCCTGGAAAGGGACAGGGGGCCTCTACGAGCAGTACTTC. It yields the protein CAWKGTGGLYEQYF.

The V and J genes are TRBV21-1 and TRBJ1-2; TRBD1 is the table's D call, not checked against the DNA. TRBV21-1 is marked as a pseudogene. The CDR3 is made up of 18 amino acids. CDR3 amino acids: CASTERGQGSYPLYGYTF. CDR3 sequence (DNA): TGTGCCAGCACCGAACGGGGACAGGGAAGTTATCCGTTGTATGGCTACACCTTC.

The chain has TRBV27 and TRBJ2-7; perhaps TRBD1 as D (5 bases). This CDR3 spans 13 amino acids. Trimming left V 5 bases short and J 3 bases short, with 11 bases between. Germline V gene lookup returns CDR1 MNHEY and CDR2 SMNVEV (reference sequence). CDR3 in amino acids: CASSRTPGYEQYF. The CDR3 coding sequence is TGTGCCAGCAGTAGGACACCCGGCTACGAGCAGTACTTC.

The V call is TRBV10-3, the J call TRBJ1-5; the D is unclear. The CDR3 spans 16 residues. CDR1 is ENHRY and CDR2 is SYGVKD in the germline V gene. V lost 0 bases and J lost 3, with 12 bases in between. Written as DNA, the CDR3 is TGTGCCATCAGTGAGTCGAAGACAAGCCTCAATCAGCCCCAGCATTTT. It translates to CAISESKTSLNQPQHF.

J is TRBJ2-3 and V is TRBV29-1, with 8 nucleotides matching TRBD2. The CDR3 runs to 13 residues. Looked up from germline, CDR1 is SQVTM and CDR2 is ANQGSEA. V trimming: 5 bases; J trimming: 4 bases; junction bases outside the gene matches: 5. The CDR3 DNA sequence: TGCAGCGTTCCCGGGACTAGATCAGATACGCAGTATTTT. Protein sequence: CSVPGTRSDTQYF.

The V call is TRBV14, the J call TRBJ2-3; 14 bases line up with TRBD2. V lost 1 base and J lost 6; bases outside the gene matches: 3. Germline CDR1 SGHDN, CDR2 FVKESK. This CDR3 comprises 16 residues. The CDR3 nucleotides are TGTGCCAGCAGCCAAGGCGGGACTAGCGGGAGCGATACGCAGTATTTT. Amino acid sequence: CASSQGGTSGSDTQYF.

The chain recombines TRBV7-9 with TRBJ2-7, with a weak D call TRBD2 (5 bases). This CDR3 has 14 residues. Germline CDR1 and CDR2: SEHNR and FQNEAQ (reference sequence). V lost 4 bases and J 3 bases, leaving 13 bases between the germline ends. CDR3 residues: CASSSLEADYEQYF. The CDR3 DNA follows: TGTGCCAGCAGCTCCCTGGAAGCGGACTACGAGCAGTACTTC.

The J gene is TRBJ2-5, the V gene TRBV24-1, with D possibly TRBD1 on 6 matching bases. The germline CDR1 and CDR2 sequences are KGHDR and SFDVKD. Trimming removed 5 bases from V and 3 bases from J, with 15 bases in between. The CDR3 spans 15 residues. The CDR3 nucleotides are TGTGCCACCAGTGTATGGGGGCAAACCGAAGAGACCCAGTACTTC. Protein sequence: CATSVWGQTEETQYF.

The chain's CDR3 is CASSFVTGDTEAFF. The CDR3 nucleotides are TGTGCCAGCAGCTTCGTCACAGGTGACACTGAAGCTTTCTTT. The V call is TRBV11-3, the J call TRBJ1-1; tentative D call: TRBD1 (5 bases). The CDR3 length is 14 residues. Germline CDR1 SGHNT, CDR2 YENEEA. Deletions cut 3 bases from V and 3 bases from J, with 11 bases between.

This clone has a handful of counts. This chain links TRBV7-9 with TRBJ2-5; TRBD1 is a possible D gene (5 bases). Trimming left V 5 bases short and J 5 bases short, with 12 bases between. CDR3 length: 13 amino acids. The germline CDR1 and CDR2 sequences are SEHNR and FQNEAQ (reference sequence). CDR3 in DNA: TGTGCCAGCAGCCTTCAGGGTTGGGAGACCCAGTACTTC. This sequence encodes CASSLQGWETQYF. The full variable domain, rest sourced from reference TRBV7-9 and TRBJ2-5, is DTGVSQNPRHKITKRGQNVTFRCDPISEHNRLYWYRQTLGQGPEFLTYFQNEAQLEKSRLLSDRFSAERPKGSFSTLEIQRTEQGDSAMYLCASSLQGWETQYFGPGTRLLVL.

The chain couples TRBV2 to TRBJ2-1; 7 nucleotides match TRBD2. This CDR3 comprises 15 residues. With 6 bases clipped from V and 9 bases from J, the junction kept 14 bases outside the gene matches. Germline CDR1 SNHLY, CDR2 FYNNEI. The chain's CDR3 is CASRAGPAGTGEQFF. Here the CDR3 DNA reads TGTGCCAGCAGGGCCGGCCCAGCGGGGACGGGTGAGCAGTTCTTC.

The chain has TRBV11-2 and TRBJ1-2; tentative D call: TRBD1 (5 bases). The CDR3 contains 15 residues. CDR1 SGHAT and CDR2 FQNNGV come from the germline V gene. With 1 base removed from V and 3 bases from J, the gap between germline ends came to 12 bases. The CDR3 sequence: CASSLVDSSYYGYTF. The CDR3 nucleotides are TGTGCCAGCAGCTTAGTCGACAGTTCCTACTATGGCTACACCTTC.

This clone was recorded a few times. This chain links TRBV6-6 with TRBJ2-2; 11 nucleotides align to TRBD2. The germline CDR1 and CDR2 sequences are MNHNY and SVGAGI (reference sequence). This CDR3 region has 16 residues. V shed 0 bases, J shed 6 bases, and the junction held 3 bases outside the gene matches. The CDR3 loop is CASSYSSGRAAGELFF. The CDR3 DNA follows: TGTGCCAGCAGTTACTCTAGCGGGAGGGCCGCCGGGGAGCTGTTTTTT.